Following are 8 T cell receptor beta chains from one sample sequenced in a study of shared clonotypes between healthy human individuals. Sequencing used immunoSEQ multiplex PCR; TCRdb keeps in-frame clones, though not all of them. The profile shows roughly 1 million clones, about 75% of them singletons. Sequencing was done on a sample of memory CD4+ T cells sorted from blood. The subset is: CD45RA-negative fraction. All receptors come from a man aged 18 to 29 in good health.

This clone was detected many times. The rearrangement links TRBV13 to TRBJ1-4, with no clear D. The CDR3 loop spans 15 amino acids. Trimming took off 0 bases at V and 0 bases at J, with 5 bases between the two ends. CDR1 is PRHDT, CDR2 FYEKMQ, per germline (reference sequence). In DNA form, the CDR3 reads TGTGCCAGCAGCTTAGGGGCGGCAACTAATGAAAAACTGTTTTTT. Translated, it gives CASSLGAATNEKLFF. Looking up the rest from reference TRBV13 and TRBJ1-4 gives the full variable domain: AAGVIQSPRHLIKEKRETATLKCYPIPRHDTVYWYQQGPGQDPQFLISFYEKMQSDKGSIPDRFSAQQFSDYHSELNMSSLELGDSALYFCASSLGAATNEKLFFGSGTQLSVL.

The CDR3 DNA reads TGTGCCAGCCGGACAGGGAACTATGGCTACACCTTC. It specifies CASRTGNYGYTF. The chain uses TRBV6-1 and TRBJ1-2, with 8 bases lining up with TRBD1. V was pared by 8 bases and J by 2 bases, with 1 base of the junction left unmatched. This CDR3 has 12 residues. Per the germline V gene, CDR1 is MNHNS and CDR2 is SASEGT.

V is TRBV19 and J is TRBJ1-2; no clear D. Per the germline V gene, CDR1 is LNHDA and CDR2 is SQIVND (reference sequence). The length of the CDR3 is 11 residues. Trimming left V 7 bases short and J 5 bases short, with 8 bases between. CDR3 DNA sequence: TGTGCCAGTAATTCTCGATATGGCTACACCTTC. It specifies CASNSRYGYTF.

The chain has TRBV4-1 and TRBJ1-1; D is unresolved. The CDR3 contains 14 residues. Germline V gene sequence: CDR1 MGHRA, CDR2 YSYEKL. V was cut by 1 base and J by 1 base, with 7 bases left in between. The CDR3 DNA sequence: TGCGCCAGCAGCCAAGGGCTCGGGAACACTGAAGCTTTCTTT. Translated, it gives CASSQGLGNTEAFF.

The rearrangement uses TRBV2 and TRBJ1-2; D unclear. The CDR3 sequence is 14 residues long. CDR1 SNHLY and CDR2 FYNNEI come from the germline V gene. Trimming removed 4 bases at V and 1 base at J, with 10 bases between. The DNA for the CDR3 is TGTGCCAGCAGTGGAGAGGGAGGTAACTATGGCTACACCTTC. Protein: CASSGEGGNYGYTF.

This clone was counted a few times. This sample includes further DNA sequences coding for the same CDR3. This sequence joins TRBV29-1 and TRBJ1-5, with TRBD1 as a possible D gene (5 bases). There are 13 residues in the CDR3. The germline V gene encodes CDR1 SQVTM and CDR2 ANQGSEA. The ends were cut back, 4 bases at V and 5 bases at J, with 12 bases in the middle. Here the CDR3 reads CSVGGRGDQPQHF. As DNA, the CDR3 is TGCAGCGTTGGGGGACGGGGGGATCAGCCCCAGCATTTT.

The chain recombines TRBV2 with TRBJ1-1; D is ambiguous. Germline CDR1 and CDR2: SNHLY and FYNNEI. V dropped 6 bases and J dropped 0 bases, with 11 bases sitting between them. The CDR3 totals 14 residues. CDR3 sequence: CASRTTGMNTEAFF. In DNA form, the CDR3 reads TGTGCCAGCAGGACAACCGGAATGAACACTGAAGCTTTCTTT.

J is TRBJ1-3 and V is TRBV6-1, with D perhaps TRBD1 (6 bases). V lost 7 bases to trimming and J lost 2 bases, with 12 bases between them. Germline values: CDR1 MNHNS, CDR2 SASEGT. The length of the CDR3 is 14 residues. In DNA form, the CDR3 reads TGTGCCAGCACTCAAGGGGGGGCTGGAAACACCATATATTTT. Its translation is CASTQGGAGNTIYF.